This TCR beta chain was sequenced during a study of human T cells and chemical hapten exposure. Study-level background: The sensitizer, 2% DPC, was used on approximately 2 cm by approximately 2 cm of upper inner arm skin.

This clonotype was picked up a small number of times. What it binds is not known. Indicated time point: pre-sensitization, week 0. The sample's treatment: therapeutic diphenylcyclopropenone sensitization with weekly scalp DPC. Regarding the study as a whole: As the donors had alopecia, their immune response may differ from healthy people's.

This CDR3 has 14 residues. Per the germline V gene, CDR1 is DFQATT and CDR2 is SNEGSKA (reference sequence). Between the trimmed V and J ends, which lost 0 bases and 9 bases, there was a span of 15 bases. In TCRdb, the RACE reads were re-called with MiXCR into one record per CDR3 protein. The sample lists approximately 370,000 distinct CDR3 sequences; 5.5% were seen once. The V call is TRBV20-1, the J call TRBJ2-1, with D possibly being TRBD2 (5 bases). The TCR sequence derives from a woman younger than 30 with alopecia areata. Some clones in this sample may be carry-over from other donors' samples. Sample: whole blood, taken in connection with sensitization to the hapten diphenylcyclopropenone (DPC). CDR3 amino acids: CSARDLLVEGEQFF. In DNA form, the CDR3 reads TGCAGTGCTAGAGATCTCCTAGTCGAGGGTGAGCAGTTCTTC.